This is a list of T cell receptor beta chains from one sample in a study of blood T cell repertoires in COVID-19. TCRdb's table, derived via immunoSEQ multiplex PCR, lists solely in-frame clones and lacks some. Seen here are around 310,000 clones, over 75% observed once, and the top ten hold under 6%. Sequenced sample: PBMCs or T cells enriched from blood (not recorded which). These receptors were taken from a man aged 30 to 45 who had recovered from COVID-19. The CDR3 runs from the conserved cysteine through the conserved F or W. Each record gives: clone size, D gene, J gene, V gene, CDR3 protein, CDR3 DNA. A D gene is named only where the DNA matches it firmly. Part of the rows lack a size; the others show once, few, many or a class for expanded clones.

size: .
D: .
J: TRBJ2-3
V: TRBV12-5
CDR3: CASGLRPGTQYF
DNA: TGTGCTAGTGGACTGAGACCGGGTACGCAGTATTTT

size: .
D: .
J: TRBJ2-1
V: TRBV28
CDR3: CASSPSTGEGYNEQFF
DNA: TGTGCCAGCAGTCCCTCGACAGGGGAGGGGTACAATGAGCAGTTCTTC

size: .
D: .
J: TRBJ2-7
V: TRBV7-9
CDR3: CASSPGGAISYEQYF
DNA: TGTGCCAGCAGCCCCGGCGGGGCCATCTCCTACGAGCAGTACTTC

size: .
D: TRBD2
J: TRBJ2-2
V: TRBV5-5
CDR3: CASSLRLAGGPGELFF
DNA: TGTGCCAGCAGCCTGAGACTAGCGGGGGGGCCCGGGGAGCTGTTTTTT

size: few
D: TRBD1
J: TRBJ2-7
V: TRBV5-1
CDR3: CASSSDREAYEQYF
DNA: TGCGCCAGCAGCTCGGACAGGGAGGCCTACGAGCAGTACTTC

size: .
D: TRBD1
J: TRBJ1-3
V: TRBV18
CDR3: CASSPRGEGAAGNTIYF
DNA: TGTGCCAGCTCACCACGAGGTGAGGGGGCGGCTGGAAACACCATATATTTT

size: once
D: TRBD1
J: TRBJ1-1
V: TRBV9
CDR3: CASSVEQGGTEAFF
DNA: TGTGCCAGCAGCGTAGAGCAGGGGGGTACTGAAGCTTTCTTT

size: .
D: .
J: TRBJ1-1
V: TRBV28
CDR3: CASSPGGGTEAFF
DNA: TGTGCCAGCAGCCCCGGTGGGGGGACTGAAGCTTTCTTT

size: .
D: .
J: TRBJ1-1
V: TRBV18
CDR3: CASSQVGLGTEAFF
DNA: TGTGCCAGCTCACAGGTGGGGCTAGGCACTGAAGCTTTCTTT

size: .
D: TRBD2
J: TRBJ2-7
V: TRBV5-6
CDR3: CASSLAVRGVSADEQYF
DNA: TGTGCCAGCAGCTTGGCCGTTCGGGGGGTTAGCGCGGACGAGCAGTACTTC

size: .
D: TRBD2
J: TRBJ2-1
V: TRBV15
CDR3: CATSRFKGGGGYNEQFF
DNA: TGTGCCACCAGCAGGTTTAAAGGAGGCGGGGGCTACAATGAGCAGTTCTTC

size: .
D: TRBD2
J: TRBJ2-5
V: TRBV7-2
CDR3: CASSFSGGETQYF
DNA: TGTGCCAGCAGCTTTTCCGGGGGGGAGACCCAGTACTTC

size: .
D: TRBD2
J: TRBJ2-3
V: TRBV5-1
CDR3: CASSLGRGDTDTQYF
DNA: TGCGCCAGCAGCTTGGGGCGGGGGGACACAGATACGCAGTATTTT

size: .
D: TRBD2
J: TRBJ2-5
V: TRBV7-8
CDR3: CASSFLLSGAQETQYF
DNA: TGTGCCAGCAGCTTTCTTCTCAGCGGGGCTCAAGAGACCCAGTACTTC

size: .
D: TRBD1
J: TRBJ2-7
V: TRBV11-2
CDR3: CASSVTGGLLAEQYF
DNA: TGTGCCAGCAGCGTTACAGGGGGACTGTTGGCCGAGCAGTACTTC

size: .
D: TRBD1
J: TRBJ2-5
V: TRBV19
CDR3: CASTMGQGVETQYF
DNA: TGTGCCAGTACCATGGGACAGGGGGTCGAGACCCAGTACTTC

size: few
D: .
J: TRBJ1-6
V: TRBV7-2
CDR3: CASSLGDTINSPLHF
DNA: TGTGCCAGCAGCTTAGGGGACACGATCAATTCACCCCTCCACTTT

size: .
D: TRBD1
J: TRBJ2-5
V: TRBV11-2
CDR3: CASSLGTGIQETQYF
DNA: TGTGCCAGCAGCTTAGGGACAGGGATACAAGAGACCCAGTACTTC

size: .
D: TRBD2
J: TRBJ2-1
V: TRBV9
CDR3: CASSVGSGGYNEQFF
DNA: TGTGCCAGCAGCGTAGGCTCGGGGGGGTACAATGAGCAGTTCTTC

size: .
D: TRBD1
J: TRBJ2-7
V: TRBV7-9
CDR3: CASSRTGGEGYEQYF
DNA: TGTGCCAGCAGCCGGACAGGGGGCGAGGGATACGAGCAGTACTTC

size: .
D: TRBD2
J: TRBJ2-1
V: TRBV5-1
CDR3: CASSATGTSPNEQFF
DNA: TGCGCCAGCAGCGCTACCGGGACTAGCCCCAATGAGCAGTTCTTC

size: .
D: .
J: TRBJ1-5
V: TRBV28
CDR3: CASQPGQGDQPQHF
DNA: TGTGCCAGCCAGCCAGGTCAGGGTGATCAGCCCCAGCATTTT

size: .
D: .
J: TRBJ1-3
V: TRBV6-4
CDR3: CASSDPGTSSGNTIYF
DNA: TGTGCCAGCAGTGACCCCGGGACAAGCTCTGGAAACACCATATATTTT

size: many
D: .
J: TRBJ1-2
V: TRBV19
CDR3: CASSMLFDKNYGYTF
DNA: TGTGCCAGTAGTATGTTGTTCGACAAGAACTATGGCTACACCTTC

size: .
D: .
J: TRBJ1-1
V: TRBV19
CDR3: CASSTQGNTEAFF
DNA: TGTGCCAGTAGTACCCAGGGGAACACTGAAGCTTTCTTT

size: few
D: .
J: TRBJ1-5
V: TRBV12-3/TRBV12-4
CDR3: CASSSSKNQPQHF
DNA: TGTGCCAGCAGTTCCTCTAAGAACCAGCCCCAGCATTTT

size: .
D: TRBD2
J: TRBJ2-7
V: TRBV5-4
CDR3: CASSLKLAGSYEQYF
DNA: TGTGCCAGCAGCTTGAAGCTAGCGGGGTCTTACGAGCAGTACTTC

size: .
D: TRBD1
J: TRBJ1-4
V: TRBV24-1
CDR3: CATSDSTGVGDEKLFF
DNA: TGTGCCACCAGTGATTCCACAGGGGTGGGAGATGAAAAACTGTTTTTT

size: .
D: TRBD2
J: TRBJ2-2
V: TRBV3-1/TRBV3-2
CDR3: CASSQVFQASGGPNTGELFF
DNA: TGTGCCAGCAGCCAAGTTTTCCAAGCTAGCGGGGGGCCGAACACCGGGGAGCTGTTTTTT

size: .
D: TRBD1
J: TRBJ2-4
V: TRBV7-9
CDR3: CASSLPQGTGRTAKNIQYF
DNA: TGTGCCAGCAGCTTACCACAAGGGACAGGGCGAACAGCCAAAAACATTCAGTACTTC

size: .
D: TRBD1
J: TRBJ1-1
V: TRBV2
CDR3: CASIRDRGGTEAFF
DNA: TGTGCCAGCATCAGGGACAGGGGAGGGACTGAAGCTTTCTTT

size: .
D: .
J: TRBJ1-1
V: TRBV28
CDR3: CASTLTGPEAFF
DNA: TGTGCCAGCACCCTAACAGGGCCTGAAGCTTTCTTT

size: .
D: .
J: TRBJ1-1
V: TRBV29-1
CDR3: CSVVLGKMNTEAFF
DNA: TGCAGCGTTGTGTTGGGCAAGATGAACACTGAAGCTTTCTTT

size: .
D: .
J: TRBJ2-5
V: TRBV10-1
CDR3: CASSESRVNLRETQYF
DNA: TGCGCCAGCAGTGAGTCGAGGGTCAATCTTCGGGAGACCCAGTACTTC

size: .
D: TRBD2
J: TRBJ2-2
V: TRBV19
CDR3: CASSIALAGGTGELFF
DNA: TGTGCCAGTAGTATAGCCCTAGCGGGGGGGACCGGGGAGCTGTTTTTT

size: .
D: .
J: TRBJ1-2
V: TRBV19
CDR3: CASSTRRGGRGYTF
DNA: TGTGCCAGTAGTACCCGTCGGGGGGGAAGGGGCTACACCTTC

size: .
D: .
J: TRBJ1-2
V: TRBV3-1/TRBV3-2
CDR3: CASSQETTYGYTF
DNA: TGTGCCAGCAGCCAAGAGACTACCTATGGCTACACCTTC

size: .
D: .
J: TRBJ1-2
V: TRBV5-1
CDR3: CASSHGPGAGGYTF
DNA: TGCGCCAGCAGCCACGGGCCAGGGGCAGGCGGCTACACCTTC

size: .
D: .
J: TRBJ2-7
V: TRBV28
CDR3: CASLGPQSGYEQYF
DNA: TGTGCCAGCCTTGGTCCCCAGTCGGGCTACGAGCAGTACTTC

size: .
D: TRBD2
J: TRBJ2-3
V: TRBV9
CDR3: CASSVGDYTDTQYF
DNA: TGTGCCAGCAGCGTAGGGGACTACACAGATACGCAGTATTTT

size: .
D: .
J: TRBJ2-7
V: TRBV7-2
CDR3: CASSNSVFRGAVEQYF
DNA: TGTGCCAGCAGCAACTCGGTCTTTCGTGGGGCAGTCGAGCAGTACTTC

size: .
D: TRBD1
J: TRBJ2-2
V: TRBV5-1
CDR3: CASSSGQGVTGELFF
DNA: TGCGCCAGCAGCTCGGGACAGGGGGTAACCGGGGAGCTGTTTTTT

size: .
D: TRBD1
J: TRBJ1-5
V: TRBV28
CDR3: CASTRDRTTGGQPQHF
DNA: TGTGCCAGCACCCGGGACAGGACTACCGGGGGTCAGCCCCAGCATTTT

size: .
D: TRBD1
J: TRBJ2-1
V: TRBV15
CDR3: CATSREGTGHVDEQFF
DNA: TGTGCCACCAGCAGAGAGGGGACAGGGCATGTCGATGAGCAGTTCTTC

size: .
D: TRBD2
J: TRBJ2-6
V: TRBV28
CDR3: CASSSPWVAGGAGANVLTF
DNA: TGTGCCAGCAGTTCCCCTTGGGTAGCGGGGGGCGCTGGGGCCAACGTCCTGACTTTC

size: .
D: .
J: TRBJ2-7
V: TRBV10-2
CDR3: CASSPRGFTYEQYF
DNA: TGCGCCAGCAGTCCAAGGGGATTCACCTACGAGCAGTACTTC

size: .
D: TRBD2
J: TRBJ2-1
V: TRBV27
CDR3: CASYRRGTSDLVLRGRYNEQFF
DNA: TGTGCCAGTTACCGGAGGGGGACTAGCGATTTAGTACTACGAGGGCGCTACAATGAGCAGTTCTTC

size: .
D: TRBD1
J: TRBJ2-2
V: TRBV5-4
CDR3: CASSAGQVNTGELFF
DNA: TGTGCCAGCAGCGCGGGACAGGTTAACACCGGGGAGCTGTTTTTT

size: .
D: .
J: TRBJ1-5
V: TRBV18
CDR3: CASSSDSYQPQHF
DNA: TGTGCCAGCTCAAGTGACAGTTATCAGCCCCAGCATTTT

size: once
D: TRBD1
J: TRBJ2-1
V: TRBV19
CDR3: CASSIKGTGGYNEQFF
DNA: TGTGCCAGTAGTATAAAAGGGACAGGGGGCTACAATGAGCAGTTCTTC

size: .
D: .
J: TRBJ1-2
V: TRBV16
CDR3: CASSQFIGAAGYTF
DNA: TGTGCCAGCAGCCAATTCATAGGGGCGGCTGGCTACACCTTC

size: .
D: TRBD1
J: TRBJ2-5
V: TRBV7-8
CDR3: CATKIRGKRETQYF
DNA: TGTGCCACCAAGATCAGGGGGAAAAGAGAGACCCAGTACTTC

size: .
D: .
J: TRBJ1-5
V: TRBV2
CDR3: CASSLSSGEVQPQHF
DNA: TGTGCCAGCAGCTTATCGTCAGGGGAAGTTCAGCCCCAGCATTTT

size: .
D: TRBD1
J: TRBJ1-5
V: TRBV7-8
CDR3: CASSLGTGVGNQPQHF
DNA: TGTGCCAGCAGCTTAGGGACAGGGGTCGGGAATCAGCCCCAGCATTTT

size: .
D: TRBD2
J: TRBJ2-1
V: TRBV18
CDR3: CASSPTSGGAHEQFF
DNA: TGTGCCAGCTCGCCCACTAGCGGGGGGGCCCATGAGCAGTTCTTC